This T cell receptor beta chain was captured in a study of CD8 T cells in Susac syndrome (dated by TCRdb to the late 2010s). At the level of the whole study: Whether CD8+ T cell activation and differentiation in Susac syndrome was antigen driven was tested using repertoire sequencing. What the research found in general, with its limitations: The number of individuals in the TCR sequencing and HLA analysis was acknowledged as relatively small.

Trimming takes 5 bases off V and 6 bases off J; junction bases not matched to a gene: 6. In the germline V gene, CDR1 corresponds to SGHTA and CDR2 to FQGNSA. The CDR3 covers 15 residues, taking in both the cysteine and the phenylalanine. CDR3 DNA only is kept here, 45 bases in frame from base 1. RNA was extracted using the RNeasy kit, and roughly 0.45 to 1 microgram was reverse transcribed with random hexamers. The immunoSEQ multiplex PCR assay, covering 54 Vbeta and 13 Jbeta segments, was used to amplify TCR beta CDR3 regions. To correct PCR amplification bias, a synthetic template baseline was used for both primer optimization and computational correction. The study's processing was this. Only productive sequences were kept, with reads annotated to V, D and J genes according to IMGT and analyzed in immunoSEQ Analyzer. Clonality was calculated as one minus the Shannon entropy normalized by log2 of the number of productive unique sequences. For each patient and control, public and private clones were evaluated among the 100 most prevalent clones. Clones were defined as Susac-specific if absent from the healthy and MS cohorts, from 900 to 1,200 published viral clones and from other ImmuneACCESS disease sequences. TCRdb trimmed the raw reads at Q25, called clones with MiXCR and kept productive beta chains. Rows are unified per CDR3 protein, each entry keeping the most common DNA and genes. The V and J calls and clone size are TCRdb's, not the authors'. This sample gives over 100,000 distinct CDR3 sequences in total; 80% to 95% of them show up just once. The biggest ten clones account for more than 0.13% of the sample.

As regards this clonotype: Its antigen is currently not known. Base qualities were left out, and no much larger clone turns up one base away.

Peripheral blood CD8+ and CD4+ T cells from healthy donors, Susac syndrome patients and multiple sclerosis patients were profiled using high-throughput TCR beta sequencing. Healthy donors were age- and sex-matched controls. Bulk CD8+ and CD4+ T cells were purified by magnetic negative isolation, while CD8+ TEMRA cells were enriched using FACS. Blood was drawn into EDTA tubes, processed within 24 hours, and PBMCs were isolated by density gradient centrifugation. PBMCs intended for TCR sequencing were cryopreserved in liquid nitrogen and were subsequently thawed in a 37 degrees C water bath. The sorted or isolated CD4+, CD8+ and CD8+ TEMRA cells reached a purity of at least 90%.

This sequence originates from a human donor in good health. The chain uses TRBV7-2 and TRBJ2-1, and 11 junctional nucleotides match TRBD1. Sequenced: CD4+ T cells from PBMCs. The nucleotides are TGTGCCAGCAGCCCCTCAGGGACAGGGGGCAATGAGCAGTTCTTC. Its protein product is CASSPSGTGGNEQFF.